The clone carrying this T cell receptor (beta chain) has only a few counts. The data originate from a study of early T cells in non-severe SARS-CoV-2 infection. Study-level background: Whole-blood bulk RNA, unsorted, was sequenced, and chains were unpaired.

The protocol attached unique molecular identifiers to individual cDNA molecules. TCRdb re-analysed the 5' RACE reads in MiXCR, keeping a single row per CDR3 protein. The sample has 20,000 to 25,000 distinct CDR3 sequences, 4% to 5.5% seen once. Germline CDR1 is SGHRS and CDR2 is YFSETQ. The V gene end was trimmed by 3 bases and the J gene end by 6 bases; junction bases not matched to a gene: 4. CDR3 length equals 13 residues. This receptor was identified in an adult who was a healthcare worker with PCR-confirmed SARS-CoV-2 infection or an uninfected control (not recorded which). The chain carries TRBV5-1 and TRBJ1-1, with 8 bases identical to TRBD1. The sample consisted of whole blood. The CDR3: CASSWGQDSEAFF. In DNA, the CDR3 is TGCGCCAGCAGCTGGGGACAGGACTCTGAAGCTTTCTTT.